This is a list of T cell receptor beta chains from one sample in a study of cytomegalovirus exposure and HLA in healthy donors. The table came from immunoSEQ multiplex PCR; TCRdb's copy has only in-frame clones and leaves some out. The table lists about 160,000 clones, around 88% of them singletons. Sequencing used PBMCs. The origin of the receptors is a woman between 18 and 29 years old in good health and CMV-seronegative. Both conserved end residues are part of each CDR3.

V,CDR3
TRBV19,CASSIVPRDRGAYTF
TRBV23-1,CASSSQGSYEQYF
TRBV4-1,CASSLDRGEGDTEAFF
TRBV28,CASSLAHRNYGYTF
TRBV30,CAWSVRGTLNTGELFF
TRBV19,CASSPRGRGTNEKLFF
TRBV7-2,CASSFRDRPEQYF
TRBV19,CATRTGGGYEQYF
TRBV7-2,CASSLVAASGASTDTQYF
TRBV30,CAWTEQGVTEAFF